This entry is about one T cell receptor (beta chain). Its matching antigen is unknown. This sample was taken from a study of long-term antiretroviral therapy in people with HIV. Researchers report immunoSEQ v3.0 was run at survey level. Sequenced by immunoSEQ multiplex PCR; TCRdb stores in-frame clones only, minus some. The top ten clones hold roughly a tenth of a sample with approximately 18,000 clones, 80% of them seen once. Study-wide results and caveats: Increased diversity was seen after ART, yet it remained lower than in transplant donor controls. Pre-ART clonal expansion yielded clones that dominated the repertoire at all time points.

CDR3 length: 12 residues. The V and J ends lost 6 bases and 4 bases respectively, with 10 bases between them. Looked up from germline, CDR1 is MNHNS and CDR2 is SASEGT. V usage is TRBV6-1 and J usage is TRBJ2-7, with D perhaps matching TRBD1 (5 bases). This specimen consisted of unsorted PBMCs, obtained 0.2 years after starting antiretroviral therapy. This TCR came from a woman aged 40-49 years with HIV. This CDR3 reads CASRFQGYEQYF. The CDR3 region has the DNA TGTGCCAGCAGATTCCAGGGTTACGAGCAGTACTTC.